These 32 T cell receptor beta chains were all obtained from the same sample, sequenced in a study of blood T cell repertoires in COVID-19. Clones were read by immunoSEQ multiplex PCR, and TCRdb kept only the in-frame ones, dropping some. The repertoire holds 150,000 to 200,000 clones, with roughly 88% as singletons. The sample taken for sequencing was peripheral blood. The source is a woman aged 80 or older with acute or convalescent COVID-19.

The rearrangement uses TRBV7-6 and TRBJ1-6; 7 positions agree with TRBD1. V trimming: 5 bases; J trimming: 10 bases; junction bases outside the gene matches: 11. The CDR3 has 15 amino acids. The germline V gene has CDR1 SGHVS and CDR2 FNYEAQ. CDR3 in amino acids: CASSRGRDSHSPLHF. The CDR3 DNA reads as TGTGCCAGCAGCCGAGGACGGGACAGCCACTCACCCCTCCACTTT.

V usage is TRBV28 and J usage is TRBJ1-2, with D unclear. The CDR3 contains 14 residues. V lost 7 bases to trimming and J lost 2 bases, with 14 bases between them. Germline CDR1 is MDHEN and CDR2 is SYDVKM. The CDR3 is CASTSGAGNYGYTF. CDR3 DNA: TGTGCCAGCACCTCTGGAGCGGGGAACTATGGCTACACCTTC.

V is TRBV30 and J is TRBJ2-5, with D possibly being TRBD2 (5 bases). The CDR3 has 12 amino acids. Trimming shortened V by 5 bases and J by 4 bases, and 11 bases separated the two germline ends. Germline CDR1 is GTSNPN and CDR2 is SVGIG (reference sequence). The CDR3, as DNA: TGTGCCTGGTCCCGCCGGGGAGAGACCCAGTACTTC. This gives the protein CAWSRRGETQYF. Filled out from reference TRBV30 and TRBJ2-5, the complete variable domain reads SQTIHQWPATLVQPVGSPLSLECTVEGTSNPNLYWYRQAAGRGLQLLFYSVGIGQISSEVPQNLSASRPQDRQFILSSKKLLLSDSGFYLCAWSRRGETQYFGPGTRLLVL.

The rearrangement links TRBV29-1 to TRBJ2-7; unclear D gene. CDR1 is SQVTM and CDR2 is ANQGSEA in the germline V gene. The ends were cut back, 6 bases at V and 0 bases at J, with 15 bases in the middle. The length of the CDR3 is 14 residues. The CDR3 DNA reads as TGCAGCGTAGGATCAGGAACGACCTCCTACGAGCAGTACTTC. Its protein product is CSVGSGTTSYEQYF.

The V and J genes are TRBV25-1 and TRBJ1-2, with 11 nucleotides matching TRBD1. Germline V gene sequence: CDR1 MGHDK, CDR2 SYGVNS. The CDR3 is 12 residues long. V lost 4 bases, J lost 8 bases, and 0 bases stayed unmatched. For the CDR3, the DNA is TGTGCCAGCAGTGGGACAGGGGGCGGCTACACCTTC. Translation gives CASSGTGGGYTF.

The chain uses TRBV7-8 and TRBJ2-3; TRBD1 is a possible D gene (6 bases). This CDR3 is built from 16 residues. The V gene lost 0 bases and the J gene lost 2 bases, with 12 bases spanning the gap. Germline CDR1 SGHVS, CDR2 FQNEAQ. CDR3 in DNA: TGTGCCAGCAGCTTAGCTCACAGGGTATACACAGATACGCAGTATTTT. Translating gives CASSLAHRVYTDTQYF.

CDR3 region: CASSLAWGQGAGNTIYF. The CDR3 bases are TGCGCCAGCAGCTTGGCCTGGGGACAGGGGGCTGGAAACACCATATATTTT. The rearrangement joins TRBV5-1 to TRBJ1-3, with 11 bases fitting TRBD1. The CDR3 runs 17 residues. The germline CDR1 and CDR2 sequences are SGHRS and YFSETQ. V was pared by 0 bases and J by 2 bases, with 4 bases of the junction left unmatched.

The chain is built from TRBV25-1 and TRBJ1-4; D call uncertain. The CDR3 has 13 amino acids. Germline CDR1 MGHDK, CDR2 SYGVNS. V was cut by 4 bases and J by 9 bases, with 12 bases left in between. Here the CDR3 DNA reads TGTGCCAGCAGTGTAGCGGGTCTCCAAAAACTGTTTTTT. This codes for CASSVAGLQKLFF.

This chain connects TRBV12-5 to TRBJ1-1; 7 bases are shared with TRBD1. Trimming removed 1 base from V and 2 bases from J; junction bases left unmatched: 4. Germline loops: CDR1 LGHNT, CDR2 FRNRAP. The CDR3 totals 15 residues. The CDR3 loop is CASGLGRQGNTEAFF. CDR3 nucleotides: TGTGCTAGTGGTTTGGGGAGACAGGGCAACACTGAAGCTTTCTTT.

Only one count was recorded for this clone. The chain has TRBV18 and TRBJ1-1, with D unresolved. Germline assignment: CDR1 KGHSH and CDR2 LQKENI. CDR3 length: 16 residues. V lost 5 bases and J lost 1, with 17 bases in between. The CDR3 sequence is CASSSRTTGKNTEAFF. DNA for the CDR3: TGTGCCAGCTCATCTCGGACTACCGGAAAGAACACTGAAGCTTTCTTT. Complete variable domain (other parts from reference TRBV18 and TRBJ1-1): NAGVMQNPRHLVRRRGQEARLRCSPMKGHSHVYWYRQLPEEGLKFMVYLQKENIIDESGMPKERFSAEFPKEGPSILRIQQVVRGDSAAYFCASSSRTTGKNTEAFFGQGTRLTVV.

The chain is built from TRBV11-2 and TRBJ1-1, with 10 nucleotides matching TRBD1. CDR1 is SGHAT, CDR2 FQNNGV, per germline. The CDR3 runs 14 residues. V shed 4 bases and J 4 bases; nucleotides not matched to a gene: 3. The CDR3 sequence is CASSWTGGGTEAFF. The CDR3 DNA reads TGTGCCAGCAGCTGGACAGGGGGAGGCACTGAAGCTTTCTTT.

This chain connects TRBV7-9 to TRBJ2-2; the match to TRBD1 covers 11 bases. With V trimmed by 5 bases and J by 0 bases, 2 bases remained unmatched. Germline CDR1 is SEHNR and CDR2 is FQNEAQ (reference sequence). CDR3 size: 16 residues. The chain's CDR3 is CASSTGQGANTGELFF. CDR3 in DNA: TGTGCCAGCAGCACGGGACAGGGGGCGAACACCGGGGAGCTGTTTTTT.

The V and J genes are TRBV24-1 and TRBJ2-7, with 9 bases that match TRBD1. With V trimmed by 6 bases and J by 5 bases, 13 bases remained unmatched. The CDR3 extends over 16 amino acids. Germline V gene data show CDR1 as KGHDR and CDR2 as SFDVKD. CDR3 nucleotides: TGTGCCACCAGTTTAGGATCCGGGACAGGGCACCACGAGCAGTACTTC. It is translated as CATSLGSGTGHHEQYF.

This clone was seen a few times. The chain has TRBV6-1 and TRBJ1-2; the D gene is possibly TRBD1 (6 bases). Trimming took 2 bases from V and 7 from J, leaving 20 bases between them. Germline CDR1 and CDR2: MNHNS and SASEGT. This CDR3 contains 16 residues. The CDR3 sequence is CASSEHADSLKTGYTF. CDR3 bases: TGTGCCAGCAGTGAACATGCGGACAGCCTGAAGACTGGCTACACCTTC.

CDR3 in DNA: TGTGCCAGCAGCGGGGGGACGCTCCCCTGGAGTGGCTACACCTTC. This gives the protein CASSGGTLPWSGYTF. The V gene is TRBV7-9, the J gene TRBJ1-2; TRBD1 might be the D (5 bases). Trimming took 5 bases from V and 7 from J, leaving 20 bases between them. This CDR3 has 15 amino acids. CDR1 and CDR2 (germline): SEHNR, FQNEAQ (reference sequence).

The V gene is TRBV7-9, the J gene TRBJ1-1, with D possibly TRBD1 on 5 matching bases. Germline assignment: CDR1 SEHNR and CDR2 FQNEAQ (reference sequence). The V end lost 5 bases, the J end lost 1 base, and 14 bases lay between the germline ends. This CDR3 comprises 15 residues. The CDR3 nucleotides are TGTGCCAGCAGCCATTTCCCCCAGGGGAACACTGAAGCTTTCTTT. Residues: CASSHFPQGNTEAFF.

V usage is TRBV7-2 and J usage is TRBJ2-1; TRBD1 agrees at 7 bases. Germline CDR1 is SGHTA and CDR2 is FQGNSA. V gave up 6 bases and J gave up 0 bases; unmatched junction bases: 5. The CDR3 has 15 residues. CDR3 sequence reads: CASSTAGGSYNEQFF. The CDR3 DNA sequence: TGTGCCAGCAGTACCGCAGGGGGCTCCTACAATGAGCAGTTCTTC.

This clone was picked up a small number of times. CDR3 sequence reads: CASSSWTSTDTQYF. CDR3 in DNA: TGCGCCAGCAGCTCCTGGACTAGCACAGATACGCAGTATTTT. J is TRBJ2-3 and V is TRBV5-1; tentative D call: TRBD2 (5 bases). Trimming shortened V by 3 bases and J by 0 bases, and 8 bases separated the two germline ends. In germline, CDR1 is SGHRS, CDR2 YFSETQ. CDR3 size: 14 residues.

The CDR3 loop is CASSKDSASYEQYF. As DNA, the CDR3 is TGTGCCAGTAGTAAGGACAGCGCATCCTACGAGCAGTACTTC. V and J are TRBV19 and TRBJ2-7, with D maybe TRBD1 (6 bases). This CDR3 has 14 residues. Germline values: CDR1 LNHDA, CDR2 SQIVND (reference sequence). The V gene lost 4 bases and the J gene lost 1 base, with 11 bases spanning the gap. Full variable domain (missing parts from reference TRBV19 and TRBJ2-7): DGGITQSPKYLFRKEGQNVTLSCEQNLNHDAMYWYRQDPGQGLRLIYYSQIVNDFQKGDIAEGYSVSREKKESFPLTVTSAQKNPTAFYLCASSKDSASYEQYFGPGTRLTVT.

This sequence joins TRBV13 and TRBJ1-1, with D hard to call. Germline V gene sequence: CDR1 PRHDT, CDR2 FYEKMQ (reference sequence). This CDR3 is built from 16 residues. Trimming shortened V by 0 bases and J by 5 bases, and 16 bases separated the two germline ends. Here the CDR3 DNA reads TGTGCCAGCAGCTTAGGGCAGACCCTTCGGGGTACTGAAGCTTTCTTT. Translated, it gives CASSLGQTLRGTEAFF.

The chain couples TRBV3-1 (or the pseudogene TRBV3-2) to TRBJ1-4; tentatively, D is TRBD1 (6 bases). This CDR3 comprises 17 residues. The V gene lost 3 bases and the J gene lost 3 bases, with 17 bases spanning the gap. Germline values: CDR1 LGHDT, CDR2 YNNKEL (reference sequence). CDR3 protein: CASSQVNYRVPNEKLFF. The DNA for the CDR3 is TGTGCCAGCAGCCAGGTTAACTACAGGGTCCCTAATGAAAAACTGTTTTTT.

The genes are TRBV7-2 and TRBJ1-3; no firm D call. The V and J ends lost 6 bases and 2 bases respectively, with 14 bases between them. This CDR3 contains 15 residues. Per germline, CDR1 SGHTA and CDR2 FQGNSA. The CDR3 spells CASRPLQDPGNTIYF. In DNA form, the CDR3 reads TGTGCCAGCAGGCCTCTCCAGGATCCTGGAAACACCATATATTTT.

The J gene is TRBJ1-1, the V gene TRBV7-2; D gene unclear. The ends were cut back, 5 bases at V and 1 base at J, with 8 bases in the middle. The CDR3 is made up of 13 amino acids. In germline, CDR1 is SGHTA, CDR2 FQGNSA. CDR3 region: CASSPRGNTEAFF. The DNA of the CDR3 is TGTGCCAGCAGCCCCCGGGGGAACACTGAAGCTTTCTTT. The complete variable domain, with remaining parts taken from reference TRBV7-2 and TRBJ1-1, reads GAGVSQSPSNKVTEKGKDVELRCDPISGHTALYWYRQSLGQGLEFLIYFQGNSAPDKSGLPSDRFSAERTGGSVSTLTIQRTQQEDSAVYLCASSPRGNTEAFFGQGTRLTVV.

The CDR3 DNA sequence: TGTGCCAGCTCACCAGTTAACAGGGGCAGGGCTGAAGCTTTCTTT. Amino acids: CASSPVNRGRAEAFF. This chain connects TRBV18 to TRBJ1-1, with TRBD1 matching over 7 bases. The germline CDR1 and CDR2 sequences are KGHSH and LQKENI. V was clipped by 2 bases and J by 6 bases; unmatched bases: 9. There are 15 residues in the CDR3. Based on the CDR3 plus reference TRBV18 and TRBJ1-1, the full variable domain is NAGVMQNPRHLVRRRGQEARLRCSPMKGHSHVYWYRQLPEEGLKFMVYLQKENIIDESGMPKERFSAEFPKEGPSILRIQQVVRGDSAAYFCASSPVNRGRAEAFFGQGTRLTVV.

This clone was observed a handful of times. The rearrangement joins TRBV7-9 to TRBJ2-5; D is undetermined. Germline V gene lookup returns CDR1 SEHNR and CDR2 FQNEAQ (reference sequence). V gave up 0 bases and J gave up 2 bases, with 7 bases separating them. This CDR3 is built from 14 residues. The CDR3 sequence: CASSLAMAQETQYF. For the CDR3, the DNA is TGTGCCAGCAGCTTAGCGATGGCTCAAGAGACCCAGTACTTC.

This chain joins TRBV18 and TRBJ2-5; TRBD1 matches 7 bases. V gave up 1 base and J gave up 5 bases; unmatched junction bases: 7. The CDR3 extends over 15 amino acids. CDR1 and CDR2 from the germline V gene are KGHSH and LQKENI. CDR3 sequence reads: CASSPRQGVGETQYF. Here the CDR3 DNA reads TGTGCCAGCTCACCACGACAGGGTGTCGGGGAGACCCAGTACTTC.

This clone came up once. V and J are TRBV29-1 and TRBJ2-1; possibly TRBD2 for D (5 bases). Germline loops: CDR1 SQVTM, CDR2 ANQGSEA. This CDR3 has 11 amino acids. Between the trimmed V and J ends, which lost 3 bases and 8 bases, there was a span of 8 bases. The DNA of the CDR3 is TGCAGCGTTGAGGAGGTCCATGAGCAGTTCTTC. Translating gives CSVEEVHEQFF.

The genes are TRBV5-4 and TRBJ2-7; 12 nucleotides align to TRBD2. The CDR3 sequence is 15 residues long. Germline CDR1 is SGHNT and CDR2 is YYREEE (reference sequence). The junction had 8 bases not matched to a gene; V was cut back by 4 bases and J by 6 bases. CDR3 nucleotides: TGTGCCAGCAGCCCGACTAGCGGGAGATCGGGCGAGCAGTACTTC. It encodes CASSPTSGRSGEQYF.

In DNA form, the CDR3 reads TGTGCCAGTAGTATAGTTTCCCCCGGTGGCTACACCTTC. Amino acids: CASSIVSPGGYTF. V usage is TRBV19 and J usage is TRBJ1-2; no definite D call. CDR1 and CDR2 from the germline V gene are LNHDA and SQIVND (reference sequence). The ends were cut back, 1 base at V and 7 bases at J, with 10 bases in the middle. The CDR3 consists of 13 residues.

The chain's CDR3 is CASSQDGRVTEAFF. CDR3 nucleotides: TGTGCCAGCAGCCAAGACGGCAGGGTCACTGAAGCTTTCTTT. This sequence joins TRBV14 and TRBJ1-1, with a tentative D call TRBD1 (5 bases). Trimming stripped 0 bases from V and 4 bases from J, with 9 bases between. This CDR3 is built from 14 residues. Germline V lookup: CDR1 SGHDN, CDR2 FVKESK.

The chain carries TRBV27 and TRBJ1-6; the D gene is possibly TRBD1 (6 bases). With 8 bases removed from V and 9 bases from J, the gap between germline ends came to 17 bases. The CDR3 is 14 amino acids. Germline loops: CDR1 MNHEY, CDR2 SMNVEV (reference sequence). The CDR3 DNA is TGTGCCAGCGGAACCGGGACACAGGTTTCACCCCTCCACTTT. Its protein product is CASGTGTQVSPLHF.

The chain is built from TRBV2 and TRBJ2-6; 7 bases are shared with TRBD1. V was clipped by 2 bases and J by 1 base; unmatched bases: 14. Germline loops: CDR1 SNHLY, CDR2 FYNNEI. This CDR3 spans 20 amino acids. The CDR3 reads CASSETRFGDRVSGANVLTF. The CDR3 nucleotides are TGTGCCAGCAGTGAAACTCGGTTTGGGGACAGAGTTTCTGGGGCCAACGTCCTGACTTTC.